This T cell receptor (beta chain) derives from a study of shared clonotypes between healthy human individuals. Findings and limits, study-wide: The genetic and exposure-history diversity represented was limited by few donors.

The assay ran at deep level. Data came from immunoSEQ multiplex PCR; TCRdb stores just in-frame clones and leaves some out. The repertoire has about 380,000 clones, just over 95% of them found once; the top ten carry about 0.34%. CD45RO+ cells plus CCR7-negative CD45RA+ TemRA cells formed CD8 memory. The junction had 7 bases not matched to a gene; V was cut back by 4 bases and J by 7 bases. The CDR3 is 15 residues long. Germline lookup yields CDR1 KGHSH and CDR2 LQKENI. In the case of this clone: The antigen is not known.

The rearrangement uses TRBV18 and TRBJ1-5; 10 bases are a match to TRBD1. The TCR originated in a young man in good health. The sequencing input was memory CD8+ T cells sorted from blood. Subset meaning: CD45RO+ cells pooled with CCR7-negative TemRA cells. DNA for the CDR3: TGTGCCAGCTCACTGGCGCCGGGACAGGGGCAGCCCCAGCATTTT. Its protein product is CASSLAPGQGQPQHF.